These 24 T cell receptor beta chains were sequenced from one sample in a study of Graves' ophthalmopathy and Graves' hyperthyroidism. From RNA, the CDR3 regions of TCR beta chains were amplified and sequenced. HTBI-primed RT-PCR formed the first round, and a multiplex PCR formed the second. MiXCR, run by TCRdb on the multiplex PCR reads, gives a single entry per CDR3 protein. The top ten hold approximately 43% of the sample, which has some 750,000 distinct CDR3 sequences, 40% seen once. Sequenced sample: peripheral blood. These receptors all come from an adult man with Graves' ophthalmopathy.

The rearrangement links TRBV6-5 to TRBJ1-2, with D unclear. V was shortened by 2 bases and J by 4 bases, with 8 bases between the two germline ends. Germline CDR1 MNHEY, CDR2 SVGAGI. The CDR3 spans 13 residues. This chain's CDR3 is CASSYPGSYGYTF. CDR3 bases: TGTGCCAGCAGTTACCCCGGGAGCTATGGCTACACCTTC.

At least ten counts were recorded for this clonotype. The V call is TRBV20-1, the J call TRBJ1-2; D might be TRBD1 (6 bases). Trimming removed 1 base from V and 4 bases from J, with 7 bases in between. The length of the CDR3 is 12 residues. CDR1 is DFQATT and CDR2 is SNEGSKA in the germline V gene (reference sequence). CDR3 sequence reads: CSARVDSYGYTF. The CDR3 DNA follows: TGCAGTGCTAGAGTGGACAGCTATGGCTACACCTTC.

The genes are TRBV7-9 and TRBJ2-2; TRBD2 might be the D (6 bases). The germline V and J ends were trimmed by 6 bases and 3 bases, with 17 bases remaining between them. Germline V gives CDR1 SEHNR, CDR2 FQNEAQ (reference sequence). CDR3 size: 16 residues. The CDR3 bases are TGTGCCAGCAGTTACCCCGGGGGAGGTCACACCGGGGAGCTGTTTTTT. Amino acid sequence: CASSYPGGGHTGELFF. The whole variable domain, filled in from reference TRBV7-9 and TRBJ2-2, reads DTGVSQNPRHKITKRGQNVTFRCDPISEHNRLYWYRQTLGQGPEFLTYFQNEAQLEKSRLLSDRFSAERPKGSFSTLEIQRTEQGDSAMYLCASSYPGGGHTGELFFGEGSRLTVL.

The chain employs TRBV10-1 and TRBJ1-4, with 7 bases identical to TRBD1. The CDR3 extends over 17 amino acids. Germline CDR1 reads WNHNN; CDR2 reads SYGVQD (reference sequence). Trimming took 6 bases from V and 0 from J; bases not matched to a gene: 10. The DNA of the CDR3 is TGCGCCAGCAGCCAAGAAGGGGGACAGACAACTAATGAAAAACTGTTTTTT. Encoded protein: CASSQEGGQTTNEKLFF.

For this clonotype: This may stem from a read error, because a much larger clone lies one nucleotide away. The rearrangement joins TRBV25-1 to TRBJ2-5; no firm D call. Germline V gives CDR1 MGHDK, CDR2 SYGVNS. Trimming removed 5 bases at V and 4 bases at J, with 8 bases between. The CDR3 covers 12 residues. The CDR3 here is CASSYWGETQYF. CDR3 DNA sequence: TGTGCCAGCAGTTACTGGGGAGAGACCCAGTACTTC. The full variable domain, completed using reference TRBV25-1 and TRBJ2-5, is EADIYQTPRYLVIGTGKKITLECSQTMGHDKMYWYQQDPGMELHLIHYSYGVNSTEKGDLSSESTVSRIRTEHFPLTLESARPSHTSQYLCASSYWGETQYFGPGTRLLVL.

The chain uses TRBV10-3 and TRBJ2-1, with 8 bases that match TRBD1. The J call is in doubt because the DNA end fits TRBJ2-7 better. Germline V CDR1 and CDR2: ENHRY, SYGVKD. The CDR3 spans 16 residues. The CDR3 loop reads CAISESRGQANNEQYF. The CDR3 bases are TGTGCCATCAGTGAGTCACGGGGACAGGCGAATAATGAGCAGTACTTC.

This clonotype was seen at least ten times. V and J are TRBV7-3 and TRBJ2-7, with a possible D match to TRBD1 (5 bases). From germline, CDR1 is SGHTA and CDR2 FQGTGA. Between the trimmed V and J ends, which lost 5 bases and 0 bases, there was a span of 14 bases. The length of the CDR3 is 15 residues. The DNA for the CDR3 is TGTGCCAGCAGCCCAACAGGCGTAGGCTCCTACGAGCAGTACTTC. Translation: CASSPTGVGSYEQYF.

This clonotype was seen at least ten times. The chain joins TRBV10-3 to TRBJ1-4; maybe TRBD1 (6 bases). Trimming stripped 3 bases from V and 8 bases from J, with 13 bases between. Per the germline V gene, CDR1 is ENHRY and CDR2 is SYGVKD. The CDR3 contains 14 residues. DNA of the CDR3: TGTGCCATCAGTGAAGGGGGAGTGGAGGAAAAACTGTTTTTT. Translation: CAISEGGVEEKLFF.

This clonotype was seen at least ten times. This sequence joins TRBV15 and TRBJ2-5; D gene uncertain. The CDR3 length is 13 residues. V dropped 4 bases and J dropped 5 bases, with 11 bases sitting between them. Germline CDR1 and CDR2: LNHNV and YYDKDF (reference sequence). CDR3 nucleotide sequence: TGTGCCACCAGCATCCAGGTTCGGGAGACCCAGTACTTC. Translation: CATSIQVRETQYF.

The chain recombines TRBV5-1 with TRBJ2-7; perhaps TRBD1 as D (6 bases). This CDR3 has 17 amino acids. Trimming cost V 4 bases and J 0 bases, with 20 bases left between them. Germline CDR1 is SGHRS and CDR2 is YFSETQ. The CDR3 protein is CASSPQTGPSFSYEQYF. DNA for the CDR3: TGCGCCAGCAGCCCACAGACAGGCCCTTCTTTCTCCTACGAGCAGTACTTC.

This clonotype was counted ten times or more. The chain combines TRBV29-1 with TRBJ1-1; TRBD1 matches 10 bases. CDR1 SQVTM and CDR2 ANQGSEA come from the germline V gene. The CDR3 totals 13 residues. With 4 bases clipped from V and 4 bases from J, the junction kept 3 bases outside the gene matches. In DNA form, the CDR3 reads TGCAGCGTTGTGGGGACAGGGGCCACTGAAGCTTTCTTT. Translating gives CSVVGTGATEAFF.

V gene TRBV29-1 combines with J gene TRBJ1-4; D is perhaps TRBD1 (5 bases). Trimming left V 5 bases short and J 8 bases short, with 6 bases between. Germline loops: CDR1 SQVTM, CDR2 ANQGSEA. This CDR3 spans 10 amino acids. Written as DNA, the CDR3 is TGCAGCGTTAACAGGGAAAAACTGTTTTTT. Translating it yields CSVNREKLFF.

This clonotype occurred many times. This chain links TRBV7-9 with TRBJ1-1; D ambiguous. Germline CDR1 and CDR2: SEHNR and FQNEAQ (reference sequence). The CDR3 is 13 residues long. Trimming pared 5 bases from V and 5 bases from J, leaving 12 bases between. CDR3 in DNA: TGTGCCAGCAGCCGGACGGATGGGACTGAAGCTTTCTTT. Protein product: CASSRTDGTEAFF.

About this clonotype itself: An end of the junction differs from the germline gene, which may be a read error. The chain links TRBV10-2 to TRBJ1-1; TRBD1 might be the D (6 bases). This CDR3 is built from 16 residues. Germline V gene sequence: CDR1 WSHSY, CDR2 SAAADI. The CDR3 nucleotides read TGTGCCAGCTCACCATCACGGCGGGGGCCCGGCACTGAAGCTTTCTTT. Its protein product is CASSPSRRGPGTEAFF.

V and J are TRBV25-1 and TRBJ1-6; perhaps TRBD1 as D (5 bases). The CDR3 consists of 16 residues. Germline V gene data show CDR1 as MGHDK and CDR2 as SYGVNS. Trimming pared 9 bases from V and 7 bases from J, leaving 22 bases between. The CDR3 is CARSYAGTGQNSPLHF. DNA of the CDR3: TGTGCCAGGAGTTACGCGGGGACGGGGCAGAATTCACCCCTCCACTTT.

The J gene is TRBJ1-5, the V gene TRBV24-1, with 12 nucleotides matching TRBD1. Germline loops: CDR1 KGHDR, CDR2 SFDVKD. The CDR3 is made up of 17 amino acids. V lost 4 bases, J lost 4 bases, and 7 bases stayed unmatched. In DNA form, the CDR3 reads TGTGCCACCAGTGACCAAGGGACAGGGGGCTGGAATCAGCCCCAGCATTTT. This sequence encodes CATSDQGTGGWNQPQHF.

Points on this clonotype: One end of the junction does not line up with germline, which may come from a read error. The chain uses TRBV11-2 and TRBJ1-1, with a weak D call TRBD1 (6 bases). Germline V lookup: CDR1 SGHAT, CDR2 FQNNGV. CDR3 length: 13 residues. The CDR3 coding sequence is TGTGCCAGCAGCTTGCAGGGGATGGCTGAAGCTCTCTTT. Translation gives CASSLQGMAEALF.

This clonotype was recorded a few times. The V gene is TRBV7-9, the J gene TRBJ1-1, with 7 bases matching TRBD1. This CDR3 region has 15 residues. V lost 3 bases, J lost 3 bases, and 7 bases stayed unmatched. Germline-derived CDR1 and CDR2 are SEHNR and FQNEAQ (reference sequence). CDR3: CASSFRDREYTEAFF. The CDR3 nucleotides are TGTGCCAGCAGCTTTCGTGACAGGGAGTACACTGAAGCTTTCTTT.

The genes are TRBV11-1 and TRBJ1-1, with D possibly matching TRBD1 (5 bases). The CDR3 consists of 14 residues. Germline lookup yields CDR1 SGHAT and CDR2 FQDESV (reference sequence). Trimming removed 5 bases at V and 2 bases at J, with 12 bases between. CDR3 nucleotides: TGTGCCAGCAGCCCCTGGGACCAAAACACTGAAGCTTTCTTT. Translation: CASSPWDQNTEAFF.

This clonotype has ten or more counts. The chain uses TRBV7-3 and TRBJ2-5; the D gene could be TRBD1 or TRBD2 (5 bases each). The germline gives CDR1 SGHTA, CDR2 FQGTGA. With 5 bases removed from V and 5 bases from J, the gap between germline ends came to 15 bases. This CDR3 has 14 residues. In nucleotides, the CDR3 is TGTGCCAGCAGCACGGGACCGATGAGCGAGACCCAGTACTTC. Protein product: CASSTGPMSETQYF. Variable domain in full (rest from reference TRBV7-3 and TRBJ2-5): GAGVSQTPSNKVTEKGKYVELRCDPISGHTALYWYRQSLGQGPEFLIYFQGTGAADDSGLPNDRFFAVRPEGSVSTLKIQRTERGDSAVYLCASSTGPMSETQYFGPGTRLLVL.

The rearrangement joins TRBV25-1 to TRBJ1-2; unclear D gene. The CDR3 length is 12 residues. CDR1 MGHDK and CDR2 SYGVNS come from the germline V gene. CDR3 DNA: TGTGCTAGAGTAACGCCTAACTATGGCTACACCTTC. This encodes CARVTPNYGYTF.

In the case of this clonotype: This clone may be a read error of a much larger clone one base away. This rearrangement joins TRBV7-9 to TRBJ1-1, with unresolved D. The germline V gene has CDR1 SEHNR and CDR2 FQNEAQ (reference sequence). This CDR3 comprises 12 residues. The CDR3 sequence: CVSSLALTEAFF. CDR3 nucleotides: TGTGTCAGCAGCTTAGCGCTAACTGAAGCTTTCTTT.

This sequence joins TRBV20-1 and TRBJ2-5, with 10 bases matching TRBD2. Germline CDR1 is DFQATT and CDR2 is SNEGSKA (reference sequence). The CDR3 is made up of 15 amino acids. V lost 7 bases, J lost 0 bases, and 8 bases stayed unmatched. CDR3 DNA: TGCAGTGGAAGCTCAGCGGGAGGGGACCAAGAGACCCAGTACTTC. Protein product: CSGSSAGGDQETQYF.

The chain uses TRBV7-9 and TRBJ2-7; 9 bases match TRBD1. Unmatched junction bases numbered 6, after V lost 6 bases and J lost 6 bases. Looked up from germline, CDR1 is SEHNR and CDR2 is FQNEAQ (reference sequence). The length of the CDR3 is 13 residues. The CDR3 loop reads CASRSDRGGEQYF. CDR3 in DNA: TGTGCCAGCAGATCCGACAGGGGGGGCGAGCAGTACTTC.